This T cell receptor (beta chain) came from a study of blood T cell repertoires in COVID-19. Recovered status in Cohort 3 required two negative PCRs, clearance, or symptom resolution. Germline V gene sequence: CDR1 SGDLS, CDR2 YYNGEE. The ends were cut back, 4 bases at V and 7 bases at J, with 18 bases in the middle. This CDR3 region has 15 residues. Profiling relied on immunoSEQ multiplex PCR, and the TCRdb table lists in-frame clones only, not all of them. In the table there are approximately 450,000 clones, roughly nine tenths of which are singletons. The sequence was obtained from a young man who had recovered from COVID-19. J is TRBJ2-1 and V is TRBV9; possible D gene TRBD2, 6 bases. Input material: PBMCs or T cells enriched from blood (not recorded which). CDR3 protein: CASSPFGGAGNEQFF. The CDR3 DNA sequence: TGTGCCAGCAGCCCATTCGGAGGCGCGGGGAATGAGCAGTTCTTC. The complete variable domain, with remaining parts taken from reference TRBV9 and TRBJ2-1, reads DSGVTQTPKHLITATGQRVTLRCSPRSGDLSVYWYQQSLDQGLQFLIQYYNGEERAKGNILERFSAQQFPDLHSELNLSSLELGDSALYFCASSPFGGAGNEQFFGPGTRLTVL.